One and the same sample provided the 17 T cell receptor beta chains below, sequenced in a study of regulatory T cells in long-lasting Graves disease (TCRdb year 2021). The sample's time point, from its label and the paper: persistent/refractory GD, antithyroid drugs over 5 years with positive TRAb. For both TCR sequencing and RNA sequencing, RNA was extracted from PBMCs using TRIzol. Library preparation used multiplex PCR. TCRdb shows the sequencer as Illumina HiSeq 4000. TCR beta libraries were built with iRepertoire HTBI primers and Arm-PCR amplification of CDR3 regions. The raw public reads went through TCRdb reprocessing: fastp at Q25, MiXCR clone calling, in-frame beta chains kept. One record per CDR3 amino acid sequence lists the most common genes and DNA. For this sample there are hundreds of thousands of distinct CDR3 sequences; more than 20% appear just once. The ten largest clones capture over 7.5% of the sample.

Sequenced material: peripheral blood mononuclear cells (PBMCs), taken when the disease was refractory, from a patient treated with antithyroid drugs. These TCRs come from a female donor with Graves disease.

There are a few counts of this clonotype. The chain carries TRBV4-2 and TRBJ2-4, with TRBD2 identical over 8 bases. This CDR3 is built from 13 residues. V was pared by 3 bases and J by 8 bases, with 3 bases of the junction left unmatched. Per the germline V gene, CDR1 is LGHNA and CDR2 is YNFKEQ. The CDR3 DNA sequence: TGTGCCAGCAGCCACACTAGCGGTGACATTCAGTACTTC. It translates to CASSHTSGDIQYF.

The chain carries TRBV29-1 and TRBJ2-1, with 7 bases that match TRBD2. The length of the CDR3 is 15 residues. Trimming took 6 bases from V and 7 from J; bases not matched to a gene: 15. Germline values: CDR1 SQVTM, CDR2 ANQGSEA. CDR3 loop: CSVEDLWGRGNEQFF. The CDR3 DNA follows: TGCAGCGTCGAGGACCTCTGGGGGAGGGGAAATGAGCAGTTCTTC.

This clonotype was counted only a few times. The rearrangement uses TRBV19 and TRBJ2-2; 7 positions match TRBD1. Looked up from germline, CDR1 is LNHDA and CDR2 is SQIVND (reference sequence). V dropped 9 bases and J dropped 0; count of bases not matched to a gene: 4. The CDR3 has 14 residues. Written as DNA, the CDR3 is TGTGCCAGCTGGACAGGTCCGAACACCGGGGAGCTGTTTTTT. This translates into CASWTGPNTGELFF.

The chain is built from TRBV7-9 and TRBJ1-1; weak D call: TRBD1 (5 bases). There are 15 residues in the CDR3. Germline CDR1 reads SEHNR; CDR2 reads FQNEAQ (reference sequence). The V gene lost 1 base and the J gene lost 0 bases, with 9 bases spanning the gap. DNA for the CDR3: TGTGCCAGCAGCTTAGTCGAGGGGATGAACACTGAAGCTTTCTTT. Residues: CASSLVEGMNTEAFF. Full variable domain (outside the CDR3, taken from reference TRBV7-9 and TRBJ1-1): DTGVSQNPRHKITKRGQNVTFRCDPISEHNRLYWYRQTLGQGPEFLTYFQNEAQLEKSRLLSDRFSAERPKGSFSTLEIQRTEQGDSAMYLCASSLVEGMNTEAFFGQGTRLTVV.

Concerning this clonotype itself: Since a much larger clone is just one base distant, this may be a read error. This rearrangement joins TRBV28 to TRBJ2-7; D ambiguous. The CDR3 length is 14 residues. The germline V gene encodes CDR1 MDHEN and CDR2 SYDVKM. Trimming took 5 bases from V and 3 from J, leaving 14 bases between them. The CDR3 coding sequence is TGTGCCAGCAGTGATTACATGGGGTTCTACGAGCAGTACTTC. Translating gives CASSDYMGFYEQYF.

The CDR3 sequence is CASGATGGYTF. DNA of the CDR3: TGTGCCAGTGGGGCGACAGGGGGCTACACCTTC. V usage is TRBV19 and J usage is TRBJ1-2; 7 nucleotides match TRBD1. Germline V CDR1 and CDR2: LNHDA, SQIVND (reference sequence). The V segment lost 8 bases and the J segment 8 bases; nucleotides outside the gene matches: 5. The CDR3 covers 11 residues.

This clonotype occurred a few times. The CDR3 sequence is CASVTRKAGELFF. The CDR3 DNA reads as TGCGCCAGCGTAACTAGGAAGGCCGGGGAGCTGTTTTTT. The chain joins TRBV10-2 to TRBJ2-2; TRBD2 is a possible D gene (5 bases). CDR1 and CDR2 (germline): WSHSY, SAAADI. V was clipped by 8 bases and J by 6 bases, with 13 bases between them. This CDR3 has 13 amino acids.

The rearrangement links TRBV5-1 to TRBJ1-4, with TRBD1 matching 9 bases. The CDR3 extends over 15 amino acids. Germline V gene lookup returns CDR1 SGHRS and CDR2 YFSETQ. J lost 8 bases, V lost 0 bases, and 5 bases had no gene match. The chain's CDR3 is CASSLAVTGGEKLFF. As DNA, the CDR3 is TGCGCCAGCAGCTTGGCTGTCACAGGGGGCGAAAAACTGTTTTTT. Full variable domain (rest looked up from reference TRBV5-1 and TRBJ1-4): KAGVTQTPRYLIKTRGQQVTLSCSPISGHRSVSWYQQTPGQGLQFLFEYFSETQRNKGNFPGRFSGRQFSNSRSEMNVSTLELGDSALYLCASSLAVTGGEKLFFGSGTQLSVL.

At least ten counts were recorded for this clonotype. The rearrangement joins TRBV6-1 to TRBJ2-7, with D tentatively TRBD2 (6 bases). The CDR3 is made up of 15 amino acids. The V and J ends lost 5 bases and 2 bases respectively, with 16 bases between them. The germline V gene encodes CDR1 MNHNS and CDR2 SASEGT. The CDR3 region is CASSKGLSPTYEQYF. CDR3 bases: TGTGCCAGCAGTAAGGGACTTTCCCCCACCTACGAGCAGTACTTC.

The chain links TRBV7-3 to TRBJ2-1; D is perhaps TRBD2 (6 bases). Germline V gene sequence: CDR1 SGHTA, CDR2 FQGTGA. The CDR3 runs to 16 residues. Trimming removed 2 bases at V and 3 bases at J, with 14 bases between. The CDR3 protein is CASSLDGTPFYNEQFF. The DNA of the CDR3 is TGTGCCAGCAGCTTAGACGGGACTCCTTTCTACAATGAGCAGTTCTTC.

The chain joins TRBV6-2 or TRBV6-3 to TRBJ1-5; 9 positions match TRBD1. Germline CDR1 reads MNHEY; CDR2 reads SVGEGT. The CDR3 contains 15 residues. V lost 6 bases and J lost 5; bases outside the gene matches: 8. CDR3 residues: CASRSRDRVYQPQHF. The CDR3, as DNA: TGTGCCAGCAGATCCCGGGACAGGGTTTATCAGCCCCAGCATTTT.

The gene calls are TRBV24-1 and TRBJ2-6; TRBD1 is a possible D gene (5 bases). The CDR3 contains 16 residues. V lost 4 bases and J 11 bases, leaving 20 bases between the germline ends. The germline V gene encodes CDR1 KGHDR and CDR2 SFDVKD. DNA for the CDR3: TGTGCCACCAGTGACCACAGGCTCCTGGGATCCGACGTCCTGACTTTC. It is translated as CATSDHRLLGSDVLTF.

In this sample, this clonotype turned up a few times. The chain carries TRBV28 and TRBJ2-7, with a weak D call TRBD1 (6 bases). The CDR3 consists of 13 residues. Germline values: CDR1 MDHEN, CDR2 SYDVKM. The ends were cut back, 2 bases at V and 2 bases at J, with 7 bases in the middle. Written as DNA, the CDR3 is TGTGCCAGCAGTTTACACAGGGCCTACGAGCAGTACTTC. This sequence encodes CASSLHRAYEQYF.

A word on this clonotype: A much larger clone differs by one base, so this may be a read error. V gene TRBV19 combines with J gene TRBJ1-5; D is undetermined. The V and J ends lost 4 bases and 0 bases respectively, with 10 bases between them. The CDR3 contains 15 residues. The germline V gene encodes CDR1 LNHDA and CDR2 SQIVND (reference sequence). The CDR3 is CASSTCRCSNQPQHF. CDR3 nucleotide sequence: TGTGCCAGTAGTACATGCAGGTGTAGCAATCAGCCCCAGCATTTT.

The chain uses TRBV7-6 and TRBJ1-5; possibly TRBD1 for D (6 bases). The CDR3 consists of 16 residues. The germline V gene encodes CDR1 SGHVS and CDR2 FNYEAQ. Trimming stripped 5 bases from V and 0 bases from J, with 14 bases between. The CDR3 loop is CASSAGTFLSNQPQHF. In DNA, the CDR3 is TGTGCCAGCAGCGCCGGGACATTCCTTAGCAATCAGCCCCAGCATTTT. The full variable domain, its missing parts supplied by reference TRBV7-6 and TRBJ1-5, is GAGVSQSPRYKVTKRGQDVALRCDPISGHVSLYWYRQALGQGPEFLTYFNYEAQQDKSGLPNDRFSAERPEGSISTLTIQRTEQRDSAMYRCASSAGTFLSNQPQHFGDGTRLSIL.

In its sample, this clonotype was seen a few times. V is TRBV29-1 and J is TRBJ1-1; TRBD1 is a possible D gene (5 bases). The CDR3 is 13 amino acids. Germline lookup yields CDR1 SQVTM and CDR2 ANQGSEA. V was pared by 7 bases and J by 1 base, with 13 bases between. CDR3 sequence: CSAHGGGNTEAFF. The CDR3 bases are TGCAGCGCCCACGGGGGGGGGAACACTGAAGCTTTCTTT.

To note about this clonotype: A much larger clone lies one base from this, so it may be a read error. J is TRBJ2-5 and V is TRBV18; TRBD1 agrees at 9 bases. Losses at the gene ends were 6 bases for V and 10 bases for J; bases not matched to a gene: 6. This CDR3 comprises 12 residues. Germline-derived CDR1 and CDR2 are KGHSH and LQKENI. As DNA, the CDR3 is TGTGCCAGCTCGGACAGGGGAGTGGTCCAGTACTTC. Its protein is CASSDRGVVQYF. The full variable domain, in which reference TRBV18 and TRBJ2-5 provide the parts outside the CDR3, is NAGVMQNPRHLVRRRGQEARLRCSPMKGHSHVYWYRQLPEEGLKFMVYLQKENIIDESGMPKERFSAEFPKEGPSILRIQQVVRGDSAAYFCASSDRGVVQYFGPGTRLLVL.